This TCR beta chain appears in the sequencing data of a study of blood T cell repertoires in COVID-19. Overall study: In each case, the material was cDNA or gDNA derived from T cells, B-cell-depleted T cells, or PBMCs.

Measured with immunoSEQ multiplex PCR; TCRdb has only the in-frame clones, and not every one. This sample has 300,000 to 450,000 clones, with around 85% found just once. The germline V and J ends were trimmed by 7 bases and 9 bases, with 19 bases remaining between them. Germline CDR1 is MNHEY and CDR2 is SVGAGI. The CDR3 extends over 14 amino acids. V and J are TRBV6-5 and TRBJ2-1, with D possibly being TRBD2 (6 bases). This TCR was sampled from a woman under 30 with acute or convalescent COVID-19. Sequenced material: peripheral blood. In DNA, the CDR3 is TGTGCCAGCACCGGAGAGTGGGAGGTGGTTGAGCAGTTCTTC. Residues: CASTGEWEVVEQFF.